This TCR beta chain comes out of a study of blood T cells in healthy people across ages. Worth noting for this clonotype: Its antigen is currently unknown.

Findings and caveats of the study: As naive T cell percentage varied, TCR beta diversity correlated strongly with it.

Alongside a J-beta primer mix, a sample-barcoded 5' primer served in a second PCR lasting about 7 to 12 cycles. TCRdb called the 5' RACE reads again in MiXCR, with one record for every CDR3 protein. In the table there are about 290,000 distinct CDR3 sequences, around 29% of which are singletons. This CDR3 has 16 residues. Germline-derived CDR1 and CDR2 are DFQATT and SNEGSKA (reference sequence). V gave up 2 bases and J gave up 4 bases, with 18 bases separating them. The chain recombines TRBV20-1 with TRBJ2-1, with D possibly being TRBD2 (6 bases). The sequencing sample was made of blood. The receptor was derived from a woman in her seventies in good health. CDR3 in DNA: TGCAGTGCTAGATCCCTTCGGGAGTATGCGTACAATGAGCAGTTCTTC. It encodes CSARSLREYAYNEQFF.